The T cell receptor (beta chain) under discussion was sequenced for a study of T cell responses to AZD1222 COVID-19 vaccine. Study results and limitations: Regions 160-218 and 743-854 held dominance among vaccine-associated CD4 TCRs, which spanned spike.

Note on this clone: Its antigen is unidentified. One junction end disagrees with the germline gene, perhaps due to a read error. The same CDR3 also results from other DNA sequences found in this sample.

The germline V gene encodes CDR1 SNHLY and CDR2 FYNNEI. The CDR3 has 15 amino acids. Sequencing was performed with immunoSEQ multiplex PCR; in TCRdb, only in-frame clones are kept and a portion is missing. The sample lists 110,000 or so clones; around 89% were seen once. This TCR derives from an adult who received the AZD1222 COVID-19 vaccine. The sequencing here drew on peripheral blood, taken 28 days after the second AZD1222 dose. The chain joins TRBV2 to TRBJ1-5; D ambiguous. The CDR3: CASSDYPTGNQPQHF. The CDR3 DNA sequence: TGTGCCAGCAGTGACTACCCCACGGGGAATCAACCCCAGCATTTT.